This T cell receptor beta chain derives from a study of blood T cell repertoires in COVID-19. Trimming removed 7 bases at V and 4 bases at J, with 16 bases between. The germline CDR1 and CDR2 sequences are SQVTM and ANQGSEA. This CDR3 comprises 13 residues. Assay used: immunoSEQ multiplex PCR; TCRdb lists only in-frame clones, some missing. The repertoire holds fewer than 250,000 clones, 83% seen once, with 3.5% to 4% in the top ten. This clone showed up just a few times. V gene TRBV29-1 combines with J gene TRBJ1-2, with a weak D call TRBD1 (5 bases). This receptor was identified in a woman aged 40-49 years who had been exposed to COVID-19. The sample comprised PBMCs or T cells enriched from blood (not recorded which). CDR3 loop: CSALIRVGYGYTF. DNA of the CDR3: TGCAGCGCCCTTATCAGGGTCGGCTATGGCTACACCTTC.